Here is one T cell receptor beta chain with its context. This record comes from a study of blood T cell repertoires in COVID-19. As for the study in general: Donors in the United States, Italy and Spain gave samples during acute or convalescent COVID-19. The analysed material was cDNA or gDNA that came from T cells, B-cell-depleted T cells, or PBMCs.

Unmatched junction bases numbered 3, after V lost 1 base and J lost 4 bases. The CDR3 spans 14 residues. Per germline, CDR1 SEHNR and CDR2 FQNEAQ (reference sequence). Original analysis: Amplification of reference gene primers provided the estimated nucleated cell counts. TCRdb keeps only in-frame clones here, not all; method: immunoSEQ multiplex PCR. That table is the source of V, J and clone size, and D and trimming were worked out from the DNA. The repertoire has around 70,000 clones, roughly 90% of them found once; the top ten carry about 8.9%. This TCR came from a human donor in a cohort sampled during active COVID-19. The chain links TRBV7-9 to TRBJ2-5, with 7 bases aligning to TRBD2. The specimen was peripheral blood. The CDR3 protein is CASSLGGGSETQYF. The CDR3 DNA follows: TGTGCCAGCAGCTTAGGGGGGGGTTCAGAGACCCAGTACTTC.